Described below is a single T cell receptor beta chain sequence and its context. Its antigen is unidentified. This entry is derived from a study of T cell responses to AZD1222 COVID-19 vaccine. Study conclusions and caveats: Donors were chiefly white British, with a greater number of females, and clonal diversity was perhaps underestimated.

Using immunoSEQ multiplex PCR, the repertoire was profiled, and TCRdb retains in-frame clones only, with some absent. The top ten hold approximately 11% of the sample, which has about 75,000 clones, approximately 88% seen once. Looked up from germline, CDR1 is LNHDA and CDR2 is SQIVND (reference sequence). The V and J ends lost 3 bases and 0 bases respectively, with 11 bases between them. This CDR3 has 15 amino acids. Sequenced material: peripheral blood, taken 28 days after the second dose of the MenACWY control vaccine. The receptor's source is an adult who received the MenACWY meningococcal vaccine as a control. V and J are TRBV19 and TRBJ1-1; D is unresolved. CDR3: CASSMNSLMNTEAFF. The CDR3 DNA reads TGTGCCAGTAGTATGAACAGCTTAATGAACACTGAAGCTTTCTTT.